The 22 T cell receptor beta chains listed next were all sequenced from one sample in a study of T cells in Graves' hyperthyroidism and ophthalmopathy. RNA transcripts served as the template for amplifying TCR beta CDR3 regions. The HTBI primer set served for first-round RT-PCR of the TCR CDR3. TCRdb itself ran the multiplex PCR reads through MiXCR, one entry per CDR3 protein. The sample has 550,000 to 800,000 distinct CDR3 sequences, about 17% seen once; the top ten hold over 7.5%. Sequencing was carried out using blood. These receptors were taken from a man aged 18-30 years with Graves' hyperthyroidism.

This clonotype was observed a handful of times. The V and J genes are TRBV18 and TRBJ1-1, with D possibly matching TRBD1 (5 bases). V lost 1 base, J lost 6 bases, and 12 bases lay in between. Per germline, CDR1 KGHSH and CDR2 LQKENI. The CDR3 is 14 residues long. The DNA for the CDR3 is TGTGCCAGCTCACCACTGGAGACAGTATCTGAAGCTTTCTTT. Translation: CASSPLETVSEAFF.

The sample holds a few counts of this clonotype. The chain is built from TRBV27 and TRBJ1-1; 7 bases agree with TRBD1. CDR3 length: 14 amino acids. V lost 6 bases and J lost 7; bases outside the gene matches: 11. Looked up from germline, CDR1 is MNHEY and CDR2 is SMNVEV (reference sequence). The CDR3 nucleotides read TGTGCCAGCAGACCCGTACAGGGGTTGGGTGAAGCTTTCTTT. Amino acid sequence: CASRPVQGLGEAFF.

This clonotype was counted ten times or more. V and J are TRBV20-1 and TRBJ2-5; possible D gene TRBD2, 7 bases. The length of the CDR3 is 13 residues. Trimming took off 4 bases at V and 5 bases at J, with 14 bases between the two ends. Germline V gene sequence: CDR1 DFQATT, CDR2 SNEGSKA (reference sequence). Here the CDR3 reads CSAIEGGGETQYF. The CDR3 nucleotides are TGCAGTGCTATCGAGGGGGGGGGGGAGACCCAGTACTTC.

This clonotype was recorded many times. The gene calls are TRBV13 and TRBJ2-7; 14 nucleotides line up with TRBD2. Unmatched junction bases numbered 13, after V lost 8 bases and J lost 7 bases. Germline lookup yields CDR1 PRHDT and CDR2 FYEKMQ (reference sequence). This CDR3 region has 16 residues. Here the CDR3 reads CASSPRGTSGRYEQYF. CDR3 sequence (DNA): TGTGCCAGCTCCCCCAGGGGGACTAGCGGGAGATATGAGCAGTACTTC.

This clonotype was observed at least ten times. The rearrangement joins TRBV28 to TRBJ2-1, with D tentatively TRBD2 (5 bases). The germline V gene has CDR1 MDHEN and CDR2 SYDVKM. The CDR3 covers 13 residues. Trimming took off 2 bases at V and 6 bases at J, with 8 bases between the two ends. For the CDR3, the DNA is TGTGCCAGCAGTTTAGCTAGCCTCAATGAGCAGTTCTTC. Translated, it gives CASSLASLNEQFF.

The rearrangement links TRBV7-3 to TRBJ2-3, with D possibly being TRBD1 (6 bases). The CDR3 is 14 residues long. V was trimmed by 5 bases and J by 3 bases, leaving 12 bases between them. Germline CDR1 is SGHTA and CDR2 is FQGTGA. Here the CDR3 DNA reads TGTGCCAGCAGCACAGGACAGTTAACAGATACGCAGTATTTT. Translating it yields CASSTGQLTDTQYF.

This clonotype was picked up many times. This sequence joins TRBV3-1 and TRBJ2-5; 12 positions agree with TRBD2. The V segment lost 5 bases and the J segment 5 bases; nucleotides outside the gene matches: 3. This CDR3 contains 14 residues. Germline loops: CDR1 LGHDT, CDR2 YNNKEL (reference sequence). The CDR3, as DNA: TGTGCCAGCAGCAGACTAGCGGGAGATGAGACCCAGTACTTC. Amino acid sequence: CASSRLAGDETQYF.

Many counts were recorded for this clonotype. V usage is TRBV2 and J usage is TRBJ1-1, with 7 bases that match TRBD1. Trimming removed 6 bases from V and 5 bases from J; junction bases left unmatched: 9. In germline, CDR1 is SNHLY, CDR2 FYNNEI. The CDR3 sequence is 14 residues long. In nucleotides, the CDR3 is TGTGCCAGCAGACCTGGGACAGTAGGAACTGAAGCTTTCTTT. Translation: CASRPGTVGTEAFF.

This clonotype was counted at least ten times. CDR3 DNA sequence: TGCAGTGCTAGTGAAGGGATGGAGCAGTTCTTC. It encodes CSASEGMEQFF. The genes are TRBV20-1 and TRBJ2-1; D unresolved. Germline V CDR1 and CDR2: DFQATT, SNEGSKA (reference sequence). The length of the CDR3 is 11 residues. V lost 3 bases and J 10 bases, leaving 10 bases between the germline ends.

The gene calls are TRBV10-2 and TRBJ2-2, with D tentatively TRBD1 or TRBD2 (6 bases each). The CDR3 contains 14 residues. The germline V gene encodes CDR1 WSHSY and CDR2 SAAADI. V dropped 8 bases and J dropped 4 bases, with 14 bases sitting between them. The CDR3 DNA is TGCGCCAGCGGGGGGACATTGGCCACCGGGGAGCTGTTTTTT. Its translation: CASGGTLATGELFF.

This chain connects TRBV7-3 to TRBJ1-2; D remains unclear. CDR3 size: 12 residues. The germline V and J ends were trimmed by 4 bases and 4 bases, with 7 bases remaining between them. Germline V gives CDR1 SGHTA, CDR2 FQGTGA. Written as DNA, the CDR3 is TGTGCCAGCAGCTCCGATGGCTATGGCTACACCTTC. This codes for CASSSDGYGYTF.

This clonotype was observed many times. The DNA of the CDR3 is TGTGCCATCAGTGAGGGGATGGGGCGGGAGCGGTTCGAGCAGTACTTC. Residues: CAISEGMGRERFEQYF. The chain is built from TRBV10-3 and TRBJ2-7; TRBD2 aligns across 7 bases. With 2 bases clipped from V and 6 bases from J, the junction kept 13 bases outside the gene matches. The CDR3 extends over 16 amino acids. Germline V gives CDR1 ENHRY, CDR2 SYGVKD.

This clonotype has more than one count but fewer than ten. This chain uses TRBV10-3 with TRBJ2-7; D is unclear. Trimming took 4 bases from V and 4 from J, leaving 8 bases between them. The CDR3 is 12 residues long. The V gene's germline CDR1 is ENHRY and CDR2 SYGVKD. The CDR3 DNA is TGTGCCATCAGTGTAGAACTATACGAGCAGTACTTC. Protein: CAISVELYEQYF.

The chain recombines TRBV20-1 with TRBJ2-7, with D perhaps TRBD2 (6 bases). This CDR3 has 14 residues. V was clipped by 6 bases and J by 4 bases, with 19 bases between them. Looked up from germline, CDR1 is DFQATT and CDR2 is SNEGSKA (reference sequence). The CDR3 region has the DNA TGCAGTGCCTCGCAGGAGGGCCTTGGGTACGAGCAGTACTTC. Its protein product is CSASQEGLGYEQYF.

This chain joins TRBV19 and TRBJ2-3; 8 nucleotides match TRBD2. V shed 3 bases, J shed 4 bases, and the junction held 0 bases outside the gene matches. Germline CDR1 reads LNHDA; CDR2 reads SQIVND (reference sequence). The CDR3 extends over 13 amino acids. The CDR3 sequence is CASSIGGADTQYF. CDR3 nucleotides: TGTGCCAGTAGTATCGGGGGGGCAGATACGCAGTATTTT.

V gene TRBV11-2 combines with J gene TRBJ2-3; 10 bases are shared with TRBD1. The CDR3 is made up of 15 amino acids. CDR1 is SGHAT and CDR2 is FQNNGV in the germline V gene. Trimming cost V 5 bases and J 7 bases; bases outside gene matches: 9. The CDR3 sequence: CASSLSRDRGNTQYF. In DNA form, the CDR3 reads TGTGCCAGCAGCCTCTCCCGGGACAGGGGTAATACGCAGTATTTT.

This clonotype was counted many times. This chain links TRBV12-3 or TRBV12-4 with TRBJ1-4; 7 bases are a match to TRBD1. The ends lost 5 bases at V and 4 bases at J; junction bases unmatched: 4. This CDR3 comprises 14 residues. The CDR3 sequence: CASSRTGSNEKLFF. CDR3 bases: TGTGCCAGCAGTAGGACAGGAAGTAATGAAAAACTGTTTTTT.

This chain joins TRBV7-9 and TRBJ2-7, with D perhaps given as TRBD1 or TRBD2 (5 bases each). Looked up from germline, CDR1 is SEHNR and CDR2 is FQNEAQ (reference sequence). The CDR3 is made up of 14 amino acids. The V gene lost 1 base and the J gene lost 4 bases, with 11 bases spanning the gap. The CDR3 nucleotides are TGTGCCAGCAGCTTAGGGGACCATTATTACGAGCAGTACTTC. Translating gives CASSLGDHYYEQYF. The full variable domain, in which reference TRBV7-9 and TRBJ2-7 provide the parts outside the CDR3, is DTGVSQNPRHKITKRGQNVTFRCDPISEHNRLYWYRQTLGQGPEFLTYFQNEAQLEKSRLLSDRFSAERPKGSFSTLEIQRTEQGDSAMYLCASSLGDHYYEQYFGPGTRLTVT.

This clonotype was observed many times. CDR3 DNA sequence: TGTGCCAGCAGCTTAGGAGGGGTAGCGCAGTACTTC. Amino acid sequence: CASSLGGVAQYF. The V call is TRBV7-6, the J call TRBJ2-7; D might be TRBD1 or TRBD2, each matching 5 bases. Germline CDR1 and CDR2: SGHVS and FNYEAQ. The CDR3 is 12 amino acids. V was trimmed by 1 base and J by 9 bases, leaving 10 bases between them.

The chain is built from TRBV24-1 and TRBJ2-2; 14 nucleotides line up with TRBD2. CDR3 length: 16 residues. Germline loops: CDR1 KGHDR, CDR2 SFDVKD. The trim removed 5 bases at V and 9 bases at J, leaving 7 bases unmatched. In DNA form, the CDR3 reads TGTGCCACCAGTGTCGGGACTAGCGGGAGTTTTAGGGAGCTGTTTTTT. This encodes CATSVGTSGSFRELFF.

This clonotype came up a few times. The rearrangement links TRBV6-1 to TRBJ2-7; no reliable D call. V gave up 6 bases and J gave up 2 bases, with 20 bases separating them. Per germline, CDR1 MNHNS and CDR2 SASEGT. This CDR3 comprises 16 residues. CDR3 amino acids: CASSFNPGPKTYEQYF. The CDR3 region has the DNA TGTGCCAGCAGCTTCAACCCAGGTCCTAAGACCTACGAGCAGTACTTC.

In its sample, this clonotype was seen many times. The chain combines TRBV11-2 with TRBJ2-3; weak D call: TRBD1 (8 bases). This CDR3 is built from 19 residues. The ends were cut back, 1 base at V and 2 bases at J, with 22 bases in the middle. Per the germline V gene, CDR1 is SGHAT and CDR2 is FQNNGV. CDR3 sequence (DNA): TGTGCCAGCAGCTTAGTTAGACAGGGGAGGGGGCGCACCACAGATACGCAGTATTTT. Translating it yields CASSLVRQGRGRTTDTQYF.